These 25 T cell receptor beta chains came from one sample sequenced in a study of blood T cell repertoires in COVID-19. Sequencing used immunoSEQ multiplex PCR; TCRdb keeps in-frame clones, though not all of them. Found here are approximately 300,000 clones, over 80% of them singletons; the top ten hold roughly 3.7%. Sequencing used peripheral blood. These receptor sequences come from a woman in her thirties or forties with acute or convalescent COVID-19.

The chain carries TRBV2 and TRBJ1-3, with D maybe TRBD1 (5 bases). Germline V gives CDR1 SNHLY, CDR2 FYNNEI. This CDR3 spans 16 amino acids. Trimming shortened V by 5 bases and J by 0 bases, and 14 bases separated the two germline ends. Here the CDR3 reads CASSSGGTRSGNTIYF. DNA of the CDR3: TGTGCCAGCAGTAGCGGGGGGACCCGCTCTGGAAACACCATATATTTT.

V usage is TRBV5-1 and J usage is TRBJ1-2; 11 positions match TRBD1. The junction had 8 bases not matched to a gene; V was cut back by 4 bases and J by 0 bases. CDR1 is SGHRS and CDR2 is YFSETQ in the germline V gene. This CDR3 is 17 amino acids long. The CDR3 DNA reads TGCGCCAGCAGCAGGACAGGGGGCGTCCCTTCTAACTATGGCTACACCTTC. It yields the protein CASSRTGGVPSNYGYTF. The full variable domain, with the rest looked up from reference TRBV5-1 and TRBJ1-2, is KAGVTQTPRYLIKTRGQQVTLSCSPISGHRSVSWYQQTPGQGLQFLFEYFSETQRNKGNFPGRFSGRQFSNSRSEMNVSTLELGDSALYLCASSRTGGVPSNYGYTFGSGTRLTVV.

The chain couples TRBV20-1 to TRBJ2-2; D perhaps matches TRBD1 (6 bases). The CDR3 length is 14 residues. With 3 bases removed from V and 4 bases from J, the gap between germline ends came to 12 bases. Germline assignment: CDR1 DFQATT and CDR2 SNEGSKA (reference sequence). CDR3 bases: TGCAGTGCTAGTACGGTAGGGGGCACCGGGGAGCTGTTTTTT. This sequence encodes CSASTVGGTGELFF.

The chain couples TRBV25-1 to TRBJ1-1, with 7 bases aligning to TRBD1. Germline CDR1 is MGHDK and CDR2 is SYGVNS. The CDR3 is 15 residues long. V shed 7 bases, J shed 5 bases, and the junction held 13 bases outside the gene matches. The CDR3 DNA reads TGTGCCAGCATCCCCTGGGCAGGGGGAGAAACTGAAGCTTTCTTT. Encoded protein: CASIPWAGGETEAFF.

The V gene is TRBV12-3 or TRBV12-4, the J gene TRBJ1-1; the D is unclear. The length of the CDR3 is 11 residues. V was shortened by 1 base and J by 6 bases, with 3 bases between the two germline ends. The CDR3 spells CASSLGAEAFF. For the CDR3, the DNA is TGTGCCAGCAGTTTAGGCGCTGAAGCTTTCTTT.

This chain joins TRBV4-1 and TRBJ2-6; a possible D gene is TRBD1 (6 bases). This CDR3 contains 16 residues. Germline CDR1 is MGHRA and CDR2 is YSYEKL. Trimming pared 2 bases from V and 2 bases from J, leaving 10 bases between. CDR3 region: CASSQPGAAGANVLTF. The CDR3 nucleotides are TGCGCCAGCAGCCAACCAGGGGCAGCTGGGGCCAACGTCCTGACTTTC.

V and J are TRBV9 and TRBJ2-2; D gene unclear. Looked up from germline, CDR1 is SGDLS and CDR2 is YYNGEE. The CDR3 is 17 amino acids. With 3 bases removed from V and 4 bases from J, the gap between germline ends came to 19 bases. CDR3 sequence reads: CASSGNRVPTFTGELFF. For the CDR3, the DNA is TGTGCCAGCAGCGGGAACCGGGTCCCAACCTTCACCGGGGAGCTGTTTTTT.

The chain is built from TRBV5-1 and TRBJ1-2, with D possibly being TRBD1 (5 bases). Trimming took 4 bases from V and 4 from J, leaving 11 bases between them. The CDR3 has 13 amino acids. CDR1 is SGHRS, CDR2 YFSETQ, per germline. The CDR3 here is CASSADSSYGYTF. The CDR3 DNA reads TGCGCCAGCAGCGCCGACAGTAGCTATGGCTACACCTTC.

This chain links TRBV18 with TRBJ1-1; 10 nucleotides line up with TRBD1. Trimming removed 8 bases from V and 9 bases from J; junction bases left unmatched: 12. The germline gives CDR1 KGHSH, CDR2 LQKENI. The CDR3 loop spans 14 amino acids. This chain's CDR3 is CASLTGTGDRKAFF. The CDR3 coding sequence is TGTGCCAGCCTTACCGGGACAGGGGATCGGAAAGCTTTCTTT.

The J gene is TRBJ1-1, the V gene TRBV20-1; maybe TRBD1 (5 bases). The germline CDR1 and CDR2 sequences are DFQATT and SNEGSKA (reference sequence). The CDR3 sequence is 11 residues long. Trimming removed 1 base at V and 8 bases at J, with 8 bases between. This CDR3 is CSARAWGEAFF. As DNA, the CDR3 is TGCAGTGCTAGAGCATGGGGCGAAGCTTTCTTT.

This sequence joins TRBV4-1 and TRBJ2-2, with D perhaps TRBD1 (6 bases). The V gene lost 5 bases and the J gene lost 1 base, with 17 bases spanning the gap. CDR3 length: 17 amino acids. CDR1 and CDR2 (germline): MGHRA, YSYEKL. The CDR3 DNA sequence: TGCGCCAGCAGCGCCCTTGTAAGGGGGAAGAACACCGGGGAGCTGTTTTTT. This sequence encodes CASSALVRGKNTGELFF.

The chain couples TRBV5-1 to TRBJ1-4; possible D gene TRBD1, 6 bases. The length of the CDR3 is 18 residues. Germline V gene sequence: CDR1 SGHRS, CDR2 YFSETQ. V was cut by 4 bases and J by 4 bases, with 23 bases left in between. In DNA, the CDR3 is TGCGCCAGCAGCCCGTTTGAGGCGGGGGGACACATTAATGAAAAACTGTTTTTT. Translating gives CASSPFEAGGHINEKLFF.

Here the CDR3 DNA reads TGCAGCGTTGCCACAGGCAGGAACACTGAAGCTTTCTTT. Protein: CSVATGRNTEAFF. This rearrangement joins TRBV29-1 to TRBJ1-1; TRBD1 might be the D (5 bases). Germline lookup yields CDR1 SQVTM and CDR2 ANQGSEA. CDR3 size: 13 residues. Trimming pared 4 bases from V and 1 base from J, leaving 10 bases between.

The chain joins TRBV30 to TRBJ2-2; weak D call: TRBD2 (6 bases). Germline V gene data show CDR1 as GTSNPN and CDR2 as SVGIG (reference sequence). Trimming took off 0 bases at V and 7 bases at J, with 12 bases between the two ends. This CDR3 has 14 amino acids. The DNA of the CDR3 is TGTGCCTGGAGTGTGGGCCGGGGGATCGGGGAGCTGTTTTTT. Its translation is CAWSVGRGIGELFF.

This clone was recorded a few times. The J gene is TRBJ2-2, the V gene TRBV2; unclear D gene. CDR1 and CDR2 (germline): SNHLY, FYNNEI. The CDR3 extends over 14 amino acids. With 2 bases removed from V and 5 bases from J, the gap between germline ends came to 9 bases. This CDR3 is CASSEFRSTGELFF. CDR3 nucleotides: TGTGCCAGCAGTGAATTCAGGTCAACCGGGGAGCTGTTTTTT. Full variable domain (remainder filled in from reference TRBV2 and TRBJ2-2): EPEVTQTPSHQVTQMGQEVILRCVPISNHLYFYWYRQILGQKVEFLVSFYNNEISEKSEIFDDQFSVERPDGSNFTLKIRSTKLEDSAMYFCASSEFRSTGELFFGEGSRLTVL.

The chain carries TRBV5-1 and TRBJ2-3, with D possibly matching TRBD2 (5 bases). The V end was cut by 2 bases, the J end by 3 bases, with 16 bases between. CDR1 and CDR2 (germline): SGHRS, YFSETQ. The CDR3 runs 16 residues. For the CDR3, the DNA is TGCGCCAGCAGCTTTAAGGGAGCTCAACCTACAGATACGCAGTATTTT. It specifies CASSFKGAQPTDTQYF.

This chain connects TRBV30 to TRBJ1-2; the match to TRBD1 covers 11 bases. The germline V gene has CDR1 GTSNPN and CDR2 SVGIG (reference sequence). V was clipped by 5 bases and J by 6 bases; unmatched bases: 8. CDR3 length: 14 residues. The CDR3 protein is CAWEFLDRGHGYTF. DNA of the CDR3: TGTGCCTGGGAATTCTTGGACAGGGGGCATGGCTACACCTTC.

This chain uses TRBV19 with TRBJ2-5; weak D call: TRBD2 (7 bases). The length of the CDR3 is 15 residues. Between the trimmed V and J ends, which lost 3 bases and 4 bases, there was a span of 15 bases. Per germline, CDR1 LNHDA and CDR2 SQIVND (reference sequence). The CDR3 DNA sequence: TGTGCCAGTAGTATTTTGTGGGGGGGGCGAGAGACCCAGTACTTC. Amino acids: CASSILWGGRETQYF.

V is TRBV4-2 and J is TRBJ1-3; 12 bases agree with TRBD1. The ends lost 4 bases at V and 4 bases at J; junction bases unmatched: 2. The CDR3 sequence is 15 residues long. Germline-derived CDR1 and CDR2 are LGHNA and YNFKEQ. CDR3 bases: TGTGCCAGCAGCCCTGGGACAGGGGGCGGAAACACCATATATTTT. Its translation: CASSPGTGGGNTIYF.

The V gene is TRBV13, the J gene TRBJ1-1, with TRBD1 as a possible D gene (5 bases). The V end lost 8 bases, the J end lost 3 bases, and 13 bases lay between the germline ends. The CDR3 spans 13 residues. CDR1 and CDR2 (germline): PRHDT, FYEKMQ (reference sequence). The CDR3 loop reads CASLRTSDTEAFF. As DNA, the CDR3 is TGTGCCAGCCTTCGGACATCGGACACTGAAGCTTTCTTT. The full variable domain, rest sourced from reference TRBV13 and TRBJ1-1, is AAGVIQSPRHLIKEKRETATLKCYPIPRHDTVYWYQQGPGQDPQFLISFYEKMQSDKGSIPDRFSAQQFSDYHSELNMSSLELGDSALYFCASLRTSDTEAFFGQGTRLTVV.

Note on this clone: Other DNA sequences from this sample encode an identical CDR3 as well. The chain carries TRBV19 and TRBJ1-5; D not resolved. Trimming shortened V by 1 base and J by 0 bases, and 7 bases separated the two germline ends. CDR1 LNHDA and CDR2 SQIVND come from the germline V gene (reference sequence). This CDR3 comprises 15 residues. DNA for the CDR3: TGTGCCAGTAGTATAGGAGGGTATAGCAATCAGCCCCAGCATTTT. Translated, it gives CASSIGGYSNQPQHF.

CDR3 protein: CASIDQTGMNTEAFF. The CDR3 coding sequence is TGTGCCAGTATTGACCAGACAGGGATGAACACTGAAGCTTTCTTT. The J gene is TRBJ1-1, the V gene TRBV19; 7 bases align to TRBD1. The germline V gene has CDR1 LNHDA and CDR2 SQIVND (reference sequence). The CDR3 has 15 residues. The junction had 8 bases not matched to a gene; V was cut back by 7 bases and J by 0 bases.

A single count supports this clone. This rearrangement joins TRBV7-8 to TRBJ2-7; 7 bases map to TRBD1. V trimming: 4 bases; J trimming: 0 bases; junction bases outside the gene matches: 6. There are 15 residues in the CDR3. The germline V gene encodes CDR1 SGHVS and CDR2 FQNEAQ. The CDR3 region has the DNA TGTGCCAGCAGCTACTCGACAGGGATCTCCTACGAGCAGTACGTC. Translating gives CASSYSTGISYEQYV.

The rearrangement uses TRBV19 and TRBJ1-1; D remains ambiguous. CDR3 length: 14 residues. Germline-derived CDR1 and CDR2 are LNHDA and SQIVND (reference sequence). Trimming removed 0 bases at V and 3 bases at J, with 8 bases between. This CDR3 reads CASSIDVFDTEAFF. The CDR3 DNA is TGTGCCAGTAGTATAGACGTTTTTGACACTGAAGCTTTCTTT. Using reference TRBV19 and TRBJ1-1 for the parts outside the CDR3, the full variable domain is DGGITQSPKYLFRKEGQNVTLSCEQNLNHDAMYWYRQDPGQGLRLIYYSQIVNDFQKGDIAEGYSVSREKKESFPLTVTSAQKNPTAFYLCASSIDVFDTEAFFGQGTRLTVV.

This rearrangement joins TRBV5-5 to TRBJ1-2; tentative D call: TRBD1 (5 bases). V was trimmed by 4 bases and J by 2 bases, leaving 12 bases between them. Per the germline V gene, CDR1 is SGHKS and CDR2 is YYEKEE (reference sequence). The CDR3 totals 14 residues. CDR3 nucleotides: TGTGCCAGCAGCCCCCCCCGGGGGAACTATGGCTACACCTTC. This encodes CASSPPRGNYGYTF.